This T cell receptor beta chain was documented in a study of vaccination and CD4 T cells after COVID-19. Background on the study: The authors used overlapping spike peptides from SARS-CoV-2, HCoV-NL63, HCoV-OC43 and HCoV-229E to stimulate cells. Findings and caveats of the study: The median count of SARS-CoV-2-reactive clonotypes rose from roughly 21 to 40, not significantly.

Treatment noted: approximately 9-day PBMC culture with coronavirus spike peptide pools or control peptides (ViraFEST assay). Peptide pools at approximately 11 ug/ml stimulated 2 million or so PBMCs per well with about 9.5 IU/ml IL-2. Once obtained from cultured CD4+ T cells, the DNA was sequenced using the Oncomine TCR Beta short-read assay. Via MiXCR, TCRdb re-called the PCR reads, giving one row per CDR3 protein. The sample shows roughly 12,000 distinct CDR3 sequences, roughly 54% of them seen only once. The CDR3 sequence is 15 residues long. With 0 bases removed from V and 5 bases from J, the gap between germline ends came to 10 bases. Germline CDR1 reads LNHNV; CDR2 reads YYDKDF (reference sequence). Concerning this clonotype itself: Antigen specificity is unknown.

The rearrangement joins TRBV15 to TRBJ1-4; the D gene is possibly TRBD1 (5 bases). This TCR was recovered from a human donor who had recovered from COVID-19. Input material: CD4+ T cells from blood, cultured in vitro. The CDR3: CATSRDQGVNEKLFF. The CDR3 region has the DNA TGTGCCACCAGCAGAGATCAAGGGGTGAATGAAAAACTGTTTTTT.